The T cell receptor (beta chain) described here comes from a study of T-cell reconstitution after alpha-beta-depleted transplantation in children. The CDR3 extends over 15 amino acids. V lost 7 bases and J lost 7; bases outside the gene matches: 7. TCRbeta library construction was performed incorporating unique molecular identifiers. Each CDR3 protein gets one entry after TCRdb re-called the PCR reads with MiXCR. Here the sample spans around 380,000 distinct CDR3 sequences, approximately 10% being singletons. This clonotype occurred a few times. This chain joins TRBV12-3 or TRBV12-4 and TRBJ2-2; TRBD1 matches 12 bases. The material sequenced was PBMCs from the stem cell graft donor, taken from the stem cell graft. This TCR was recovered from a human donor who donated a stem cell graft to a child with acute myeloid leukemia. CDR3 bases: TGTGCCAGCAATACCGGGACAGGGGGCAGCGGGGAGCTGTTTTTT. It encodes CASNTGTGGSGELFF.